One and the same sample provided the 4 T cell receptor beta chains below, sequenced in a study of STAT5B mutations in CD4+ large granular lymphocyte leukemia. The table came from immunoSEQ multiplex PCR; TCRdb's copy has only in-frame clones and leaves some out. Among 20,000 to 25,000 clones, around three quarters were seen once, and the ten largest hold roughly 0.4%. The sequenced sample was CD4+ T cells from blood buffy coats. The receptors derive from a human donor in good health.

In this sample, this clone turned up once. The rearrangement joins TRBV7-9 to TRBJ2-7, with 9 bases fitting TRBD2. The CDR3 length is 11 residues. V lost 6 bases to trimming and J lost 6 bases; unmatched junction nucleotides: 0. Germline V gives CDR1 SEHNR, CDR2 FQNEAQ (reference sequence). The CDR3 loop is CASRREGEQYF. CDR3 sequence (DNA): TGTGCCAGCAGGCGGGAGGGCGAGCAGTACTTC.

This chain uses TRBV30 with TRBJ2-3; 9 bases fit TRBD2. The CDR3 extends over 12 amino acids. From germline, CDR1 is GTSNPN and CDR2 SVGIG (reference sequence). V lost 8 bases, J lost 3 bases, and 3 bases stayed unmatched. The CDR3 loop is CAAAGGTDTQYF. The DNA of the CDR3 is TGTGCCGCCGCGGGGGGGACAGATACGCAGTATTTT.

The chain uses TRBV4-1 and TRBJ2-5, with 10 bases that match TRBD1. The junction had 7 bases not matched to a gene; V was cut back by 4 bases and J by 5 bases. Germline V gene sequence: CDR1 MGHRA, CDR2 YSYEKL. CDR3 length equals 15 residues. The CDR3 here is CASSRPGTGDETQYF. The CDR3 DNA sequence: TGCGCCAGCAGCCGGCCAGGGACAGGGGACGAGACCCAGTACTTC.

This clone has just one count. V and J are TRBV18 and TRBJ1-2; D perhaps matches TRBD1 (6 bases). Trimming stripped 2 bases from V and 2 bases from J, with 12 bases between. CDR3 length: 15 residues. Germline V lookup: CDR1 KGHSH, CDR2 LQKENI. The CDR3 loop reads CASSPGWTVNYGYTF. In nucleotides, the CDR3 is TGTGCCAGCTCACCAGGCTGGACAGTAAACTATGGCTACACCTTC.